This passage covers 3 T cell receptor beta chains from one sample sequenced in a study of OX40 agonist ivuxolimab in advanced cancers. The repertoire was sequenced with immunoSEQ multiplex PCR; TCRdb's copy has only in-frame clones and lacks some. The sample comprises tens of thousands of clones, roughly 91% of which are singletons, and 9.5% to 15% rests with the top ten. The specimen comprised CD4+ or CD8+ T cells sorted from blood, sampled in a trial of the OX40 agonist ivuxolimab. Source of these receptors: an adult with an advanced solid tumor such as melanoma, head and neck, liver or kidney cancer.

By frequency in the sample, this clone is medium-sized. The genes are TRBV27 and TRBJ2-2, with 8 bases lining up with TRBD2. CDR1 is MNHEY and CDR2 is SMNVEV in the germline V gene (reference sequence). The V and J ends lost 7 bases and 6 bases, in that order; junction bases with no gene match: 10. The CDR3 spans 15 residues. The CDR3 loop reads CASKPPGLVSGELFF. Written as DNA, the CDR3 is TGTGCCAGCAAACCCCCGGGACTAGTTTCCGGGGAGCTGTTTTTT.

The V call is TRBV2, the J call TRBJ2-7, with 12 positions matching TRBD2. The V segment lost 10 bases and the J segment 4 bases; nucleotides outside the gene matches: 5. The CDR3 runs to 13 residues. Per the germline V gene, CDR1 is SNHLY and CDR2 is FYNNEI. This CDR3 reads CAITSGRSYEQYF. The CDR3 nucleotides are TGTGCCATCACTAGCGGGAGGTCGTACGAGCAGTACTTC.

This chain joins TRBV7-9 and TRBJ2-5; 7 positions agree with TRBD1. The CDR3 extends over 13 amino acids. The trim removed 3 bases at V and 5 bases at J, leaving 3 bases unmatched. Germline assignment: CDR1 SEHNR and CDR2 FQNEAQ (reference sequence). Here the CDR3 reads CASSLTGLETQYF. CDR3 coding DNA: TGTGCCAGCAGCTTGACAGGGTTGGAGACCCAGTACTTC.